Each of the 13 T cell receptor beta chains below was sequenced from the same sample in a study of blood T cells in healthy people across ages. A second PCR of about 6 to 12 cycles used a sample-barcoded 5' primer and a J-beta primer mix. TCRdb re-called the 5' RACE reads with MiXCR, one entry per CDR3 protein. The data hold fewer than 600,000 distinct CDR3 sequences, with approximately 26% observed a single time. The data also belong to a second study, concerning T cells of mothers and their children.

Sequencing input: blood. The receptors come from a boy under 10 years old in good health.

This clonotype was seen a few times. The chain couples TRBV6-5 to TRBJ2-1, with TRBD2 identical over 12 bases. Germline loops: CDR1 MNHEY, CDR2 SVGAGI. CDR3 length: 17 amino acids. V dropped 2 bases and J dropped 8; count of bases not matched to a gene: 10. The CDR3 here is CASSYQTSGRTLDEQFF. CDR3 coding DNA: TGTGCCAGCAGTTACCAAACTAGCGGGAGGACCTTAGATGAGCAGTTCTTC.

The chain joins TRBV3-1 to TRBJ2-7; 13 positions match TRBD2. CDR3 length equals 17 residues. The V segment lost 0 bases and the J segment 6 bases; nucleotides outside the gene matches: 8. Germline V gives CDR1 LGHDT, CDR2 YNNKEL (reference sequence). The CDR3 region has the DNA TGTGCCAGCAGCCAAGATCTACTAGCGGGAGGGGGGAGCGAGCAGTACTTC. It encodes CASSQDLLAGGGSEQYF.

This chain links TRBV18 with TRBJ1-1; no reliable D call. V lost 1 base, J lost 2 bases, and 8 bases lay in between. Germline CDR1 is KGHSH and CDR2 is LQKENI. The CDR3 is made up of 14 amino acids. CDR3 DNA sequence: TGTGCCAGCTCACCACTCGAGACCAACACTGAAGCTTTCTTT. This sequence encodes CASSPLETNTEAFF.

J is TRBJ2-4 and V is TRBV7-2; 8 bases are shared with TRBD2. The CDR3 sequence is 13 residues long. The V segment lost 3 bases and the J segment 5 bases; nucleotides outside the gene matches: 0. The germline V gene has CDR1 SGHTA and CDR2 FQGNSA. The CDR3 bases are TGTGCCAGCAGCTTCGGGGGGGAAAACATTCAGTACTTC. Its protein is CASSFGGENIQYF. Based on the CDR3 plus reference TRBV7-2 and TRBJ2-4, the full variable domain is GAGVSQSPSNKVTEKGKDVELRCDPISGHTALYWYRQSLGQGLEFLIYFQGNSAPDKSGLPSDRFSAERTGGSVSTLTIQRTQQEDSAVYLCASSFGGENIQYFGAGTRLSVL.

This clonotype was seen a handful of times. The chain couples TRBV5-5 to TRBJ2-4; TRBD1 agrees at 8 bases. The CDR3 is 14 amino acids. CDR1 and CDR2 from the germline V gene are SGHKS and YYEKEE (reference sequence). Trimming took 2 bases from V and 5 from J; bases not matched to a gene: 3. In DNA, the CDR3 is TGTGCCAGCAGCTTCGACAGGGGAGAAAACATTCAGTACTTC. It is translated as CASSFDRGENIQYF.

This clonotype was seen only a few times. The chain recombines TRBV28 with TRBJ2-5; perhaps D is TRBD1 or TRBD2 (6 bases each). The J call is uncertain, as TRBJ2-7 better fits the DNA end. The CDR3 sequence is 14 residues long. Germline V gene sequence: CDR1 MDHEN, CDR2 SYDVKM. The CDR3 DNA sequence: TGTGCCAGCAGTTTTGGGGGGCTATCCTACGAGCAGTACTTC. Protein sequence: CASSFGGLSYEQYF.

The CDR3 loop is CSARDPRGSSYGYTF. The CDR3 nucleotides are TGCAGTGCTAGAGATCCCCGGGGATCCAGCTATGGCTACACCTTC. The chain joins TRBV20-1 to TRBJ1-2; D is undetermined. Germline V gene data show CDR1 as DFQATT and CDR2 as SNEGSKA (reference sequence). Trimming removed 0 bases at V and 4 bases at J, with 15 bases between. The CDR3 extends over 15 amino acids.

This clonotype has just one count. The chain recombines TRBV20-1 with TRBJ1-1, with a possible D match to TRBD1 (5 bases). V gave up 2 bases and J gave up 3 bases, with 16 bases separating them. This CDR3 has 15 residues. CDR1 is DFQATT and CDR2 is SNEGSKA in the germline V gene (reference sequence). CDR3 nucleotide sequence: TGCAGTGCTAGAAGACCCACAGGCAGGTACACTGAAGCTTTCTTT. It specifies CSARRPTGRYTEAFF.

This clonotype appeared a few times. V usage is TRBV2 and J usage is TRBJ2-2; 9 bases fit TRBD2. CDR1 and CDR2 (germline): SNHLY, FYNNEI. Trimming removed 2 bases from V and 4 bases from J; junction bases left unmatched: 5. The CDR3 covers 16 residues. CDR3 sequence reads: CASSEFSGRSTGELFF. CDR3 nucleotides: TGTGCCAGCAGTGAATTTAGCGGGAGAAGCACCGGGGAGCTGTTTTTT.

The V gene is TRBV6-6, the J gene TRBJ2-3; 10 bases agree with TRBD2. Germline V gives CDR1 MNHNY, CDR2 SVGAGI (reference sequence). The V and J ends lost 4 bases and 5 bases, in that order; junction bases with no gene match: 6. This CDR3 is 15 amino acids long. Here the CDR3 DNA reads TGTGCCAGCAGTTCGAATAGCGGGGGGAAAGATACGCAGTATTTT. This codes for CASSSNSGGKDTQYF.

CDR3 region: CASRPRLAGAYEQYF. The CDR3 DNA reads as TGTGCCAGCAGACCTCGACTAGCGGGGGCCTACGAGCAGTACTTC. This chain links TRBV3-1 with TRBJ2-7, with 12 bases that match TRBD2. Germline V CDR1 and CDR2: LGHDT, YNNKEL (reference sequence). The trim removed 6 bases at V and 2 bases at J, leaving 5 bases unmatched. The CDR3 runs to 15 residues.

The table lists this clonotype with a few counts. The rearrangement uses TRBV27 and TRBJ1-6; perhaps TRBD1 as D (5 bases). The V gene's germline CDR1 is MNHEY and CDR2 SMNVEV (reference sequence). The CDR3 is 15 residues long. V lost 6 bases and J lost 8, with 17 bases in between. The CDR3 bases are TGTGCCAGCAGAACACAGGAAGGTCTATATTCACCCCTCCACTTT. This translates into CASRTQEGLYSPLHF.

The CDR3 DNA reads as TGTGCCAGCAGCGTCACATCTCTCGGGAACACTGAAGCTTTCTTT. It is translated as CASSVTSLGNTEAFF. The chain carries TRBV9 and TRBJ1-1; D is ambiguous. The CDR3 is 15 amino acids. V was trimmed by 2 bases and J by 1 base, leaving 12 bases between them. Germline loops: CDR1 SGDLS, CDR2 YYNGEE.